The clone carrying this T cell receptor beta chain was recorded at least ten times. The target antigen is unknown. These data belong to a study of Graves' ophthalmopathy and Graves' hyperthyroidism. Looking at the study overall: Peripheral blood was gathered at the point of initial diagnosis, before any treatment started.

TCR beta CDR3 amplification used RNA transcripts. First-round RT-PCR with HTBI primers preceded a second-round multiplex PCR. TCRdb reanalysed the multiplex PCR reads using MiXCR and keeps one entry per CDR3 protein. Among roughly 160,000 distinct CDR3 sequences, under 45% were seen once, and the ten largest hold around 9.3%. This CDR3 comprises 15 residues. Germline lookup yields CDR1 SGHKS and CDR2 YYEKEE (reference sequence). With 2 bases clipped from V and 5 bases from J, the junction kept 4 bases outside the gene matches. The study's findings and limits: Sensitivity reached 60% to 71% and specificity 72% to 80% when the model predicted ophthalmopathy progression.

Among the exclusions were patients with other autoimmune diseases, uncontrolled infections, pregnancy or lactation. Someone took the PBMCs out of less than 11 ml of fresh peripheral blood. The sample consisted of peripheral blood. The receptor's source is a man aged 25-45 years with Graves' ophthalmopathy. The genes are TRBV5-5 and TRBJ1-3; the match to TRBD1 covers 10 bases. DNA of the CDR3: TGTGCCAGCAGCTTTGGGACAGGGGCCCGAAACACCATATATTTT. Protein product: CASSFGTGARNTIYF.